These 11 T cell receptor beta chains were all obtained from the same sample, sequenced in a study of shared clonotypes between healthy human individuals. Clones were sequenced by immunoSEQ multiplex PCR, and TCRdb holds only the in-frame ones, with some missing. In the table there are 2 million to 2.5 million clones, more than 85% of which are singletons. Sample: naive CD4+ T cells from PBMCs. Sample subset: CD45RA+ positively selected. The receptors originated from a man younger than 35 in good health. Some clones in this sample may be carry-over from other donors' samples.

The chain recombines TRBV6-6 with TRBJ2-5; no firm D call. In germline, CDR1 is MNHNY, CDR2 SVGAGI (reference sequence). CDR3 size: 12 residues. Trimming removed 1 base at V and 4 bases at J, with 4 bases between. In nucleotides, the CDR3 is TGTGCCAGCAGTTACTACGGAGAGACCCAGTACTTC. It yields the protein CASSYYGETQYF.

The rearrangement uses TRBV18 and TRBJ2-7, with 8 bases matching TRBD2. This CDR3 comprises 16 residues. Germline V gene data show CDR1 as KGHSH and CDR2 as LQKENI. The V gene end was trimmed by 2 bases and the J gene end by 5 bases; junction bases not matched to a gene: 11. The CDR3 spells CASSPGRGGRQDEQYF. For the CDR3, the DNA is TGTGCCAGCTCACCAGGTCGAGGCGGGAGGCAGGACGAGCAGTACTTC.

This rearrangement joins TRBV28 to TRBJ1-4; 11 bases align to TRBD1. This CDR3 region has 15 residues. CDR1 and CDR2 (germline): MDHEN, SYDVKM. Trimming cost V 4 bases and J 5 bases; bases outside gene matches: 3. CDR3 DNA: TGTGCCAGCAGTTGGGACAGGGGGAAGAATGAAAAACTGTTTTTT. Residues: CASSWDRGKNEKLFF.

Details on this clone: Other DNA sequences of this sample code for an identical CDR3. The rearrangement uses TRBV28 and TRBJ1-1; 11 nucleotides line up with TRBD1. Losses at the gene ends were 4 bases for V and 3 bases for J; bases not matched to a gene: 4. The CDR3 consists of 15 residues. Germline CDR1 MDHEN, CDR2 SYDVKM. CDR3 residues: CASSSPGQGDTEAFF. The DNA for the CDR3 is TGTGCCAGCAGTTCCCCGGGACAGGGGGACACTGAAGCTTTCTTT.

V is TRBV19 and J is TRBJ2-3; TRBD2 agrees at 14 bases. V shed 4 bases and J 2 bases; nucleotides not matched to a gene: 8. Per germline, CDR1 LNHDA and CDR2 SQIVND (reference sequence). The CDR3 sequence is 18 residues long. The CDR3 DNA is TGTGCCAGTAGTAGGGCCGGACTAGCGGGAGGCCACACAGATACGCAGTATTTT. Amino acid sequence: CASSRAGLAGGHTDTQYF.

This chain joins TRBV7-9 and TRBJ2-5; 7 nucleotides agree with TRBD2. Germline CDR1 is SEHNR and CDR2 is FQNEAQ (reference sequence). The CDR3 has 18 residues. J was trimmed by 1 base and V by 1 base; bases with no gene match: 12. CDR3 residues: CASSLGSLAGLIQETQYF. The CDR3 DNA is TGTGCCAGCAGCTTAGGATCCTTAGCGGGCCTTATCCAAGAGACCCAGTACTTC. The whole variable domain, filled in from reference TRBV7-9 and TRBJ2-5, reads DTGVSQNPRHKITKRGQNVTFRCDPISEHNRLYWYRQTLGQGPEFLTYFQNEAQLEKSRLLSDRFSAERPKGSFSTLEIQRTEQGDSAMYLCASSLGSLAGLIQETQYFGPGTRLLVL.

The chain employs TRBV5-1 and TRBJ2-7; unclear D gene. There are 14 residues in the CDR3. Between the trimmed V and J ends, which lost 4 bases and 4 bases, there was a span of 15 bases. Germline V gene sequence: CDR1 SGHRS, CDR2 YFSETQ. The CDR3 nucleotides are TGCGCCAGCAGCACCCCGGCCTTGTCATACGAGCAGTACTTC. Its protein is CASSTPALSYEQYF. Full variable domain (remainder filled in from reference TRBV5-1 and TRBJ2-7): KAGVTQTPRYLIKTRGQQVTLSCSPISGHRSVSWYQQTPGQGLQFLFEYFSETQRNKGNFPGRFSGRQFSNSRSEMNVSTLELGDSALYLCASSTPALSYEQYFGPGTRLTVT.

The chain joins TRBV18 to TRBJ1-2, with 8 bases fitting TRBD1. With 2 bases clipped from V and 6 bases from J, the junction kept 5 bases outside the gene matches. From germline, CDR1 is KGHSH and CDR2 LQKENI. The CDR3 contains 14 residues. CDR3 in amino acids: CASSPNRGADGYTF. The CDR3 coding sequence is TGTGCCAGCTCACCAAACAGGGGGGCCGATGGCTACACCTTC.

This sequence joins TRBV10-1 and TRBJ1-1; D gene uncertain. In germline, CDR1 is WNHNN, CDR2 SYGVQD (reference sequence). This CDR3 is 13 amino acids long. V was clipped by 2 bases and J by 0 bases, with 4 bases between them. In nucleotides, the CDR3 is TGCGCCAGCAGTGAGCTTATGAACACTGAAGCTTTCTTT. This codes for CASSELMNTEAFF.

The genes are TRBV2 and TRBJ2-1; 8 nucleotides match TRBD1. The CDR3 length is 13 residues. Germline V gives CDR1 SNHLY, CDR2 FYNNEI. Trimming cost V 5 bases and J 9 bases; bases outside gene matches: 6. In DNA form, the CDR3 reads TGTGCCAGCAGTCCCAGGACAGGGTCTGAGCAGTTCTTC. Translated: CASSPRTGSEQFF.

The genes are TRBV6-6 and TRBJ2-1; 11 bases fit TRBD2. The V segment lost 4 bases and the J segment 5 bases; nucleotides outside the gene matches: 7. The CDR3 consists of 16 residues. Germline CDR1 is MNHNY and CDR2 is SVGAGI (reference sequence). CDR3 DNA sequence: TGTGCCAGCAGTTTACCACCGGGACTAGCGGACAATGAGCAGTTCTTC. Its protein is CASSLPPGLADNEQFF.